The 15 T cell receptor beta chains in this list originate from one sample, sequenced in a study of cytomegalovirus exposure and HLA in healthy donors. The PCR employed 60 Vbeta primers together with 13 Jbeta primers. Measured with immunoSEQ multiplex PCR; TCRdb has only the in-frame clones, and not every one. The data show 150,000 to 180,000 clones, about 75% seen once. The sample taken for sequencing was PBMCs. The origin of the receptors is a man aged 18 to 29 in good health and CMV-seronegative.

On this clone: Other DNA sequences in the same sample also yield this CDR3. The rearrangement joins TRBV5-6 to TRBJ1-2, with 11 bases matching TRBD1. This CDR3 spans 17 amino acids. The V gene's germline CDR1 is SGHDT and CDR2 YYEEEE. V dropped 4 bases and J dropped 7; count of bases not matched to a gene: 15. CDR3 in amino acids: CASSNISPGTGGFGYTF. DNA of the CDR3: TGTGCCAGCAGCAATATCTCACCCGGGACAGGGGGGTTTGGCTACACCTTC.

The V and J genes are TRBV5-6 and TRBJ1-2; 9 bases align to TRBD1. The CDR3 is 17 amino acids. The trim removed 4 bases at V and 6 bases at J, leaving 16 bases unmatched. Germline CDR1 is SGHDT and CDR2 is YYEEEE. CDR3 amino acids: CASSPGPQGAYSNGYTF. CDR3 nucleotide sequence: TGTGCCAGCAGCCCGGGCCCACAGGGGGCGTATTCGAATGGCTACACCTTC.

The chain joins TRBV6-6 to TRBJ1-5; 7 nucleotides line up with TRBD1. Trimming removed 0 bases from V and 8 bases from J; junction bases left unmatched: 7. The CDR3 loop spans 15 amino acids. Germline V lookup: CDR1 MNHNY, CDR2 SVGAGI (reference sequence). CDR3 amino acids: CASSYSIPTGEPQHF. Here the CDR3 DNA reads TGTGCCAGCAGTTACTCGATCCCCACAGGGGAGCCCCAGCATTTT.

V and J are TRBV9 and TRBJ2-7; D gene uncertain. CDR1 is SGDLS, CDR2 YYNGEE, per germline. The CDR3 consists of 16 residues. Trimming took off 3 bases at V and 5 bases at J, with 21 bases between the two ends. Here the CDR3 DNA reads TGTGCCAGCAGCGCACTCCCAGGCAGCCCTACTGACGAGCAGTACTTC. Protein sequence: CASSALPGSPTDEQYF.

This chain uses TRBV27 with TRBJ2-4, with TRBD2 matching over 7 bases. The V and J ends lost 4 bases and 11 bases, in that order; junction bases with no gene match: 11. Germline CDR1 MNHEY, CDR2 SMNVEV (reference sequence). The CDR3 is 14 amino acids. Here the CDR3 reads CASSSAEVAGVQYF. CDR3 in DNA: TGTGCCAGCAGTTCGGCCGAGGTGGCGGGAGTTCAGTACTTC.

The V gene is TRBV6-1, the J gene TRBJ2-3; 11 positions agree with TRBD2. V lost 1 base, J lost 6 bases, and 6 bases stayed unmatched. Per germline, CDR1 MNHNS and CDR2 SASEGT. The CDR3 spans 16 residues. The CDR3 region is CASSEGLAGRYDTQYF. For the CDR3, the DNA is TGTGCCAGCAGTGAAGGACTAGCGGGGAGGTATGATACGCAGTATTTT.

The chain employs TRBV5-4 and TRBJ1-3; no firm D call. The germline gives CDR1 SGHNT, CDR2 YYREEE (reference sequence). This CDR3 is built from 14 residues. Trimming pared 0 bases from V and 1 base from J, leaving 5 bases between. CDR3 nucleotide sequence: TGTGCCAGCAGCTTGGAGAGGTCTGGAAACACCATATATTTT. Its protein is CASSLERSGNTIYF.

This chain joins TRBV9 and TRBJ2-7; 10 nucleotides agree with TRBD1. Germline lookup yields CDR1 SGDLS and CDR2 YYNGEE. The V and J ends lost 3 bases and 7 bases, in that order; junction bases with no gene match: 10. The CDR3 totals 15 residues. The chain's CDR3 is CASSAGTGVKGEQYF. The CDR3 bases are TGTGCCAGCAGCGCCGGGACAGGGGTGAAGGGAGAGCAGTACTTC.

The V and J genes are TRBV7-2 and TRBJ2-5, with TRBD2 matching over 7 bases. The germline CDR1 and CDR2 sequences are SGHTA and FQGNSA. V lost 4 bases, J lost 2 bases, and 10 bases stayed unmatched. There are 16 residues in the CDR3. The CDR3 DNA reads as TGTGCCAGCAGCTCACGGAACATAGCGGGTCAAGAGACCCAGTACTTC. Its translation is CASSSRNIAGQETQYF.

V and J are TRBV5-8 and TRBJ2-1, with TRBD2 identical over 10 bases. CDR1 SGHTS and CDR2 YDEGEE come from the germline V gene. The J segment lost 4 bases and the V segment lost 5 bases, leaving 9 bases of the junction unmatched. This CDR3 region has 16 residues. The CDR3 sequence: CASRSGTSVFYNEQFF. CDR3 nucleotides: TGTGCCAGCAGATCCGGGACTAGCGTATTTTACAATGAGCAGTTCTTC.

This chain links TRBV7-2 with TRBJ2-3, with D perhaps TRBD2 (5 bases). Trimming removed 1 base at V and 4 bases at J, with 12 bases between. The CDR3 is made up of 15 amino acids. Germline V gives CDR1 SGHTA, CDR2 FQGNSA. The CDR3 loop reads CASSLGGLAPDTQYF. As DNA, the CDR3 is TGTGCCAGCAGCTTAGGTGGCCTAGCCCCAGATACGCAGTATTTT. The full variable domain, in which reference TRBV7-2 and TRBJ2-3 provide the parts outside the CDR3, is GAGVSQSPSNKVTEKGKDVELRCDPISGHTALYWYRQSLGQGLEFLIYFQGNSAPDKSGLPSDRFSAERTGGSVSTLTIQRTQQEDSAVYLCASSLGGLAPDTQYFGPGTRLTVL.

The chain employs TRBV5-6 and TRBJ1-3; D is unclear. Trimming cost V 0 bases and J 4 bases, with 11 bases left between them. Germline V lookup: CDR1 SGHDT, CDR2 YYEEEE. This CDR3 spans 15 amino acids. In nucleotides, the CDR3 is TGTGCCAGCAGCTTGGGCGGGTGGGAAGGAAACACCATATATTTT. Encoded protein: CASSLGGWEGNTIYF.

The J gene is TRBJ1-1, the V gene TRBV6-5, with D unclear. Germline values: CDR1 MNHEY, CDR2 SVGAGI. This CDR3 is 15 amino acids long. The ends were cut back, 2 bases at V and 1 base at J, with 11 bases in the middle. CDR3 amino acids: CASSYNLLGNTEAFF. The CDR3 DNA follows: TGTGCCAGCAGTTACAATCTGCTCGGGAACACTGAAGCTTTCTTT.

V usage is TRBV7-8 and J usage is TRBJ2-7; the D gene is possibly TRBD2 (6 bases). The CDR3 contains 16 residues. Germline CDR1 and CDR2: SGHVS and FQNEAQ. Trimming stripped 0 bases from V and 2 bases from J, with 14 bases between. CDR3 protein: CASSLAGGGVPYEQYF. CDR3 in DNA: TGTGCCAGCAGCTTAGCTGGGGGAGGAGTCCCCTACGAGCAGTACTTC.

In its sample, this clone was seen a few times. The rearrangement joins TRBV14 to TRBJ2-1; D perhaps matches TRBD1 (6 bases). CDR3 length equals 16 residues. V lost 5 bases to trimming and J lost 4 bases, with 18 bases between them. Germline V lookup: CDR1 SGHDN, CDR2 FVKESK. As DNA, the CDR3 is TGTGCCAGCAGCGAGGTGGTGTCAGGGGATTACAATGAGCAGTTCTTC. It codes for CASSEVVSGDYNEQFF.